This T cell receptor (beta chain) derives from a study of Graves' ophthalmopathy and Graves' hyperthyroidism. Study-level background: There was a collection of peripheral blood at initial diagnosis, before any treatment.

Each diagnosis was determined on the basis of clinical symptoms, serum thyroxine, TRAb, thyroid ultrasound and orbital computed tomography. The study amplified TCR beta CDR3 regions using RNA transcripts. The first round was an RT-PCR with HTBI primers, and the second round was a multiplex PCR. TCRdb fed the multiplex PCR reads into MiXCR, producing one record per CDR3 protein. Among around 660,000 distinct CDR3 sequences listed, under 50% were seen once. Study results and limitations: Among expanded thyroid clonotypes above 0.001 frequency, most also occurred in blood. Between ophthalmopathy and stable hyperthyroidism, a 13-signature model drew a separation with approximately 90% sensitivity and about 80% specificity.

Comments on this clonotype: Its antigen is unidentified. The junction departs from the called germline gene at one end, perhaps through a read error.

Germline V gene sequence: CDR1 SGHTA, CDR2 FQGNSA. The length of the CDR3 is 17 residues. Sequenced input: peripheral blood. The receptor was isolated from an adult man with Graves' ophthalmopathy. The rearrangement links TRBV7-2 to TRBJ1-2; TRBD1 is a possible D gene (5 bases). The CDR3 is CAGSPDGGVAGSYGYTF. The CDR3 DNA follows: TGTGCCGGCAGCCCCGATGGGGGGGTAGCGGGGAGCTATGGCTACACCTTC. Combining the CDR3 with reference TRBV7-2 and TRBJ1-2 gives the whole variable domain GAGVSQSPSNKVTEKGKDVELRCDPISGHTALYWYRQSLGQGLEFLIYFQGNSAPDKSGLPSDRFSAERTGGSVSTLTIQRTQQEDSAVYLCAGSPDGGVAGSYGYTFGSGTRLTVV.